This T cell receptor (beta chain) originates from a study of CD8 T cells in Susac syndrome. An input of about 0.5 to 1 ug of RNA was subjected to reverse transcription using random hexamers. The TCR beta CDR3 was amplified by immunoSEQ multiplex PCR across 54 Vbeta, 13 Jbeta. TCRdb re-derived calls from the immunoSEQ multiplex PCR reads in MiXCR, one entry per CDR3 protein. Of approximately 110,000 distinct CDR3 sequences listed, more than 90% are singletons. The length of the CDR3 is 15 residues. CDR1 is SGDLS and CDR2 is YYNGEE in the germline V gene. With 3 bases clipped from V and 0 bases from J, the junction kept 2 bases outside the gene matches. CD8+ and CD4+ T cells taken from blood had their TCR beta sequenced. The healthy controls were matched to patients by age and sex.

The sequenced sample was CD4+ T cells from PBMCs. The chain is built from TRBV9 and TRBJ2-2, with 7 nucleotides matching TRBD1. The sequence derives from a human donor in good health. The CDR3 sequence: CASSEGTANTGELFF. Written as DNA, the CDR3 is TGTGCCAGCAGCGAGGGGACAGCGAACACCGGGGAGCTGTTTTTT.